Listed below are T cell receptor beta chains from one sample, sequenced in a study of molecular identifiers for immune sequencing clone quantification. MiXCR was run by TCRdb on the PCR reads, yielding one entry per CDR3 protein. The sample holds about 54,000 distinct CDR3 sequences, approximately 25% seen once. Sequences were obtained from naive CD8+ T cells from blood, with Jurkat cell RNA spiked in. All receptors derive from a human donor in good health. Some libraries in this study had Jurkat cell RNA spiked in. CDR3s include the opening cysteine and the closing phenylalanine or tryptophan. The D gene is left open where the match is weak. Where a row states a size, it is once, few, many or the class of an expanded clone; other rows omit it.

>TRBV9|-|many|TRBJ1-5
TGTGCCAGCAGCGTCGGCAGTAGCAATCAGCCCCAGCATTTT
CASSVGSSNQPQHF
>TRBV4-1|-|once|TRBJ1-1
TGCGCCAGCAGCCAAGAACCAGGGGTGGGGCCCGAAGCTTTCTTT
CASSQEPGVGPEAFF
>TRBV7-9|-|-|TRBJ2-3
TGTGCCAGCAGCTTAGCACACAACAGCTACCTTAGCACATATACGCAGTATTTT
CASSLAHNSYLSTYTQYF
>TRBV7-9|TRBD1|many|TRBJ1-5
TGTGCCAGCAGCTTAGCAGGGGGCGGGGACAATCAGCCCCAGCATTTT
CASSLAGGGDNQPQHF
>TRBV27|-|many|TRBJ2-7
TGTGCCAGCGGTGGTAGCGGCTACGAGCAGTACTTC
CASGGSGYEQYF
>TRBV7-8|-|many|TRBJ1-6
TGTGCCAGCAGCCCGAAGGGACCTTCTAGTAATTCACCCCTCCACTTT
CASSPKGPSSNSPLHF
>TRBV24-1|-|-|TRBJ2-1
TGTGCCACCAGTGATTATTTAAGGGGCAATGAGCAGTTCTTC
CATSDYLRGNEQFF
>TRBV30|-|many|TRBJ1-2
TGTGCCTGGTACCCTGACAGGAGCTATGGCTACACCTTC
CAWYPDRSYGYTF
>TRBV6-2/TRBV6-3|-|many|TRBJ1-1
TGTGCCAGCAGTTGGGACGGATCCCTAGGGTCTGAAGCTTTCTTT
CASSWDGSLGSEAFF
>TRBV29-1|-|-|TRBJ2-6
TGCAGCGTTGATCAGGGAGATGGGGCCAACGCCCTGACTTTC
CSVDQGDGANALTF
>TRBV12-3/TRBV12-4|-|-|TRBJ1-1
TGTGCCAGCAGTTCGGCCGAAGAAGCTTTCTTT
CASSSAEEAFF
>TRBV6-2/TRBV6-3|TRBD1|-|TRBJ1-2
TGTGCCAGCAACCCCTCCCGGCCAGGGGGCGCAGTGGACTATGGCTACACCTTC
CASNPSRPGGAVDYGYTF
>TRBV2|-|many|TRBJ2-3
TGTGCCAGCAGTCGAATCCCGGGACCGCGGGATACGCAGTATTTT
CASSRIPGPRDTQYF
>TRBV12-3/TRBV12-4|TRBD2|many|TRBJ2-2
TGTGCCAGCAGCCCGGGGACTAGCGGGAGTCCCACCGGGGAGCTGTTTTTT
CASSPGTSGSPTGELFF
>TRBV13|-|many|TRBJ1-1
TGCGCCAGCAGCTTGGAAGAGAACACTGAAGCTTTCTTT
CASSLEENTEAFF
>TRBV9|-|many|TRBJ1-4
TGTGCCAGCAGCGTAGGGGACATGGGGGATGAAAAACTGTTTTTT
CASSVGDMGDEKLFF
>TRBV10-3|TRBD2|few|TRBJ2-1
TGTGCCATCAGTGAAGTGGTGGGGGAGACTAGCGGAGCGTACAATGAGCAGTTCTTC
CAISEVVGETSGAYNEQFF
>TRBV28|-|many|TRBJ2-7
TGTGCCAGCAGCCCCATAGTGGGGAGATACGAGCAGTACTTC
CASSPIVGRYEQYF
>TRBV4-1|TRBD2|many|TRBJ2-7
TGCGCCAGCAGCCAAGATATCACTAGCGGGGCCTACGAGCAGTACTTC
CASSQDITSGAYEQYF
>TRBV3-1|-|-|TRBJ2-3
TGTGCCAGCAGCCAAGGATCTGGGGGGTACGAAAGCACAGATACGCAGTATTTT
CASSQGSGGYESTDTQYF
>TRBV5-1|TRBD1|many|TRBJ1-1
TGCGCCAGCAGCGCCGGACAGGGGCGGCACACTGAAGCTTTCTTT
CASSAGQGRHTEAFF
>TRBV7-9|-|many|TRBJ2-5
TGTGCCAGCAGCTTAGGCCTCCAAGAGACCCAGTACTTC
CASSLGLQETQYF
>TRBV7-3|-|few|TRBJ1-1
TGTGCCAGCAGCTTAGGGGGCGTTGGGGATGAAGCTTTCTTT
CASSLGGVGDEAFF
>TRBV19|TRBD2|few|TRBJ2-1
TGTGCCAGTAGTATGGGACTACGCGATGAGCAGTTCTTC
CASSMGLRDEQFF
>TRBV28|TRBD2|many|TRBJ2-7
TGTGCCAGCAGCATAGCGGGGGGGGCCTACGAGCAGTACTTC
CASSIAGGAYEQYF
>TRBV19|-|many|TRBJ2-7
TGTGCCAGTAGTCCCACAGGGGGGGCCTACGAGCAGTACTTC
CASSPTGGAYEQYF
>TRBV30|TRBD2|many|TRBJ2-2
TGTGCCTGGAGTTCGGGGGGTATCGGGGAGCTGTTTTTT
CAWSSGGIGELFF
>TRBV12-3/TRBV12-4|-|many|TRBJ2-3
TGTGCCAGCAGTTTCACTTTTGCTAGCACAGATACGCAGTATTTT
CASSFTFASTDTQYF
>TRBV28|-|many|TRBJ2-2
TGTGCCAGCAGTCCCACCGGGGAGCTGTTTTTT
CASSPTGELFF
>TRBV14|-|many|TRBJ2-1
TGTGCCAGCGGCCCGGCTGCGGTCGACCCCTACAATGAGCAGTTCTTC
CASGPAAVDPYNEQFF
>TRBV7-2|TRBD2|-|TRBJ2-7
TGTGCCAGCAGCTCCACGCTAGCGGGGGACTACGAGCAGTACTTC
CASSSTLAGDYEQYF
>TRBV24-1|TRBD2|many|TRBJ2-1
TGTGCCACCAGTGGGAGGCGGGAGTACAATGAGCAGTTCTTC
CATSGRREYNEQFF
>TRBV19|TRBD2|many|TRBJ2-1
TGTGCCAGCGGAAAGGGCGGGAGGTCCTACAATGAGCAGTTCTTC
CASGKGGRSYNEQFF
>TRBV9|TRBD1|many|TRBJ2-5
TGTGCCAGCAGCGTAGAGGAGAGGGGGCCGGAGACCCAGTACTTC
CASSVEERGPETQYF
>TRBV4-3|-|many|TRBJ2-7
TGCGCCAGCAGCCAAGGGGTGCGGTGGGAGCAGTACTTC
CASSQGVRWEQYF
>TRBV19|TRBD1|many|TRBJ1-1
TGTGCCAGTAGTATTAACAGGGGCACTGAAGCTTTCTTT
CASSINRGTEAFF
>TRBV2|TRBD1|many|TRBJ2-7
TGTGCCAGCAGTGACCAAACAGGGGCCTACGAGCAGTACTTC
CASSDQTGAYEQYF
>TRBV12-5|TRBD2|-|TRBJ2-7
TGTGCTAGTGGTAGGCTAGCGGGGGGAATCGACGAGCAGTACTTC
CASGRLAGGIDEQYF
>TRBV20-1|-|many|TRBJ1-1
TGCGGCGTCCCCCAGGGGAGCACTGAAGCTTTCTTT
CGVPQGSTEAFF
>TRBV19|-|few|TRBJ2-1
TGTGCCAGTAGTATGGTAGGGCGGAATGAGCAGTTCTTC
CASSMVGRNEQFF
>TRBV5-1|TRBD1|many|TRBJ2-1
TGCGCCAGCAGAGACAGGGGTCCCTACAATGAGCAGTTCTTC
CASRDRGPYNEQFF
>TRBV4-1|-|-|TRBJ2-1
TGCGCCAGCAGCCAGTCACCGGGGTCTATTGAGCAGTTCTTC
CASSQSPGSIEQFF
>TRBV7-2|-|many|TRBJ2-7
TGTGCCAGCAGCTACATGCCTGTTTACGAGCAGTACTTC
CASSYMPVYEQYF
>TRBV28|TRBD2|many|TRBJ2-5
TGTGCCAGCAGTTTATTAGCGGGTCAAGAGACCCAGTACTTC
CASSLLAGQETQYF
>TRBV28|TRBD1|many|TRBJ2-7
TGTGCCAGCAGTTTCCCGGGACAGGCCTACGAGCAGTACTTC
CASSFPGQAYEQYF
>TRBV6-6|TRBD1|-|TRBJ2-5
TGTGCCAGCAGTTACGCGGCTGCGGGGACAGGGGTCCAAGAGACCCAGTACTTC
CASSYAAAGTGVQETQYF
>TRBV25-1|TRBD2|many|TRBJ2-7
TGTGCCAGCAGCCACACCGGGACTAGCTGGTACGAGCAGTACTTC
CASSHTGTSWYEQYF
>TRBV6-5|TRBD2|few|TRBJ2-1
TGTGCCAGCAGTTACGGACTAGCGGGGGTTAATGAGCAGTTCTTC
CASSYGLAGVNEQFF
>TRBV6-2/TRBV6-3|TRBD1|many|TRBJ1-1
TGTGCCAGCAGAGACCAGGGGGCCTACACTGAAGCTTTCTTT
CASRDQGAYTEAFF
>TRBV11-2|TRBD2|many|TRBJ2-1
TGTGCCAGCAGCTTCGGACTAGCGGGAGGTAGGGGCTCCTACAATGAGCAGTTCTTC
CASSFGLAGGRGSYNEQFF
>TRBV6-5|-|many|TRBJ2-2
TGTGCCAGCAGTTATACCCAGGGGAACACCGGGGAGCTGTTTTTT
CASSYTQGNTGELFF
>TRBV19|-|many|TRBJ2-2
TGTGCCAGTAGTATAGATCACTGGACGGCGACCGGGGAGCTGTTTTTT
CASSIDHWTATGELFF
>TRBV29-1|TRBD2|many|TRBJ2-7
TGCAGCACGGGGGGGTTGGACTACGAGCAGTACTTC
CSTGGLDYEQYF
>TRBV28|-|many|TRBJ1-1
TGTGCCAGCAGTTCCCCATTTTTGGGGGGCACTGAAGCTTTCTTT
CASSSPFLGGTEAFF
>TRBV7-9|-|many|TRBJ1-5
TGTGCCAGCAGCTTAGTGGCCCCCGGACCTGATCAGCCCCAGCATTTT
CASSLVAPGPDQPQHF
>TRBV12-3/TRBV12-4|-|many|TRBJ1-3
TGTGCCAGCACCTCTGGAAACACCATATATTTT
CASTSGNTIYF
>TRBV7-9|-|-|TRBJ1-5
TGTGCCAGCCGCTCGACGGGTCCGCCCCAGCATTTT
CASRSTGPPQHF